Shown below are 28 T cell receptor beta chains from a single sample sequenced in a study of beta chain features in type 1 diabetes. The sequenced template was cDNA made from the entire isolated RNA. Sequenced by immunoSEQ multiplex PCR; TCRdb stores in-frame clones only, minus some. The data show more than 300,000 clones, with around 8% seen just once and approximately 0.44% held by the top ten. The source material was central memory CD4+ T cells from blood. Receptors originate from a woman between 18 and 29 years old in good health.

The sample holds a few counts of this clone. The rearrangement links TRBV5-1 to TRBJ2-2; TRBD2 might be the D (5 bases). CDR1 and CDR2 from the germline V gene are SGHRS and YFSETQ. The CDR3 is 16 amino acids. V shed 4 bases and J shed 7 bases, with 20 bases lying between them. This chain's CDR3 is CASSPNQKREGGELFF. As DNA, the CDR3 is TGCGCCAGCAGCCCTAATCAAAAGAGAGAGGGCGGGGAGCTGTTTTTT.

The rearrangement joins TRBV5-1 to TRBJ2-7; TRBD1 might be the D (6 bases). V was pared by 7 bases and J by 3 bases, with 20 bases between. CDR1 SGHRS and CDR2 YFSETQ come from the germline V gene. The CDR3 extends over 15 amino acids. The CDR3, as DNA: TGCGCCAGCTCCCGCCCGGAGACAGGAGACTACGAGCAGTACTTC. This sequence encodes CASSRPETGDYEQYF.

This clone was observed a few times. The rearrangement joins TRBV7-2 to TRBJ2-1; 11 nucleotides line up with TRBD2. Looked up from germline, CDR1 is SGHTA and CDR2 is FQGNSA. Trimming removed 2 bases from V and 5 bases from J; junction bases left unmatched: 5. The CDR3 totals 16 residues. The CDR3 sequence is CASSLYGTSGNNEQFF. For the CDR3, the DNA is TGTGCCAGCAGCTTATATGGGACTAGCGGAAACAATGAGCAGTTCTTC.

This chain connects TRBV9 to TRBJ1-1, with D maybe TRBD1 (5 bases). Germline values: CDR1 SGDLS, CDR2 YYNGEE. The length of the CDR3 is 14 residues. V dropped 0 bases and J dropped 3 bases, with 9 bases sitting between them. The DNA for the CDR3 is TGTGCCAGCAGCGTAGAGGGGTTCGACACTGAAGCTTTCTTT. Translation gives CASSVEGFDTEAFF.

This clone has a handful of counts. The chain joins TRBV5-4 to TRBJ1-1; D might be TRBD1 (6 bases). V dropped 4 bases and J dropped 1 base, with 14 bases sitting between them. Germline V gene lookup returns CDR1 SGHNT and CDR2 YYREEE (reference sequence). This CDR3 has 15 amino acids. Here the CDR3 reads CASSRLGGGNTEAFF. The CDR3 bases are TGTGCCAGCAGCCGACTCGGAGGGGGGAACACTGAAGCTTTCTTT.

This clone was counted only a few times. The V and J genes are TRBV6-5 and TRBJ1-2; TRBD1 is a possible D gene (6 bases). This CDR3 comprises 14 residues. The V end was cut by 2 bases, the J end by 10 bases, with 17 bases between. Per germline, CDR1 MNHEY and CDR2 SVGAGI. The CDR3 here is CASSYGKGGNAYTF. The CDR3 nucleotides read TGTGCCAGCAGTTACGGGAAGGGGGGCAATGCCTACACCTTC.

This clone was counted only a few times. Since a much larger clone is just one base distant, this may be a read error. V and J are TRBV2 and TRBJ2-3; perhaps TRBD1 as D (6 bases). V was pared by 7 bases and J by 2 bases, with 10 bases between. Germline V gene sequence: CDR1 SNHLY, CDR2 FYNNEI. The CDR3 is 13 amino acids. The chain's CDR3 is CASTRDNTDTQYF. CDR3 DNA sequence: TGTGCCAGCACCCGGGACAACACAGATACGCAGTATTTT.

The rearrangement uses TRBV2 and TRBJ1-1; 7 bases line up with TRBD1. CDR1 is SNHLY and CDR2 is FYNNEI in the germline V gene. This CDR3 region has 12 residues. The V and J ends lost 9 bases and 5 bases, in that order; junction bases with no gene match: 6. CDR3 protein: CARNRGRTEAFF. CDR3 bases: TGTGCCAGAAACAGGGGAAGGACTGAAGCTTTCTTT.

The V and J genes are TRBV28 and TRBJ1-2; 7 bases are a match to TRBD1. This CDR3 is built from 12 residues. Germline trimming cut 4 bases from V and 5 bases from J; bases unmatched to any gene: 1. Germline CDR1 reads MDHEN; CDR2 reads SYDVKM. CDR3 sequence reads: CASSSGQYGYTF. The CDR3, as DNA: TGTGCCAGCAGTTCGGGACAGTATGGCTACACCTTC.

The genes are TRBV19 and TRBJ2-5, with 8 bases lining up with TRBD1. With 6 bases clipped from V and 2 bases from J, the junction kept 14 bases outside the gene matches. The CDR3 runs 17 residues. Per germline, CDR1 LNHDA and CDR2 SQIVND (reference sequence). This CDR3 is CASSTPPLGQAQETQYF. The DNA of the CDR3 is TGTGCCAGTAGCACACCTCCCCTGGGACAGGCTCAAGAGACCCAGTACTTC.

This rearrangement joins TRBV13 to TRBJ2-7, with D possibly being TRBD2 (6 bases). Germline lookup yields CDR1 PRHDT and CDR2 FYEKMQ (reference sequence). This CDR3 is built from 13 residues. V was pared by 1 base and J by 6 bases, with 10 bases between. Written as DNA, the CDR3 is TGTGCCAGCAGCTTAGCGGGAGTCGGCGAGCAGTACTTC. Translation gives CASSLAGVGEQYF.

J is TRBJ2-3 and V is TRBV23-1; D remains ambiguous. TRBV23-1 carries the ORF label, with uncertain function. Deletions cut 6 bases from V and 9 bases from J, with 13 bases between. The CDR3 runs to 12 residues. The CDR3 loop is CASSQDRRTQYF. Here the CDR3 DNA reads TGCGCCAGCAGCCAAGATCGAAGAACGCAGTATTTT.

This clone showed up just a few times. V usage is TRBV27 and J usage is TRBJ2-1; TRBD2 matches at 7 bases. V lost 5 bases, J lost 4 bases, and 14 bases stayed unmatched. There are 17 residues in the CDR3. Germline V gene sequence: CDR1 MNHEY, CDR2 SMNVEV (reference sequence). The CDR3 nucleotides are TGTGCCAGCAGTGTTAAGCGGGGCAGCGACCCTTACAATGAGCAGTTCTTC. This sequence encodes CASSVKRGSDPYNEQFF.

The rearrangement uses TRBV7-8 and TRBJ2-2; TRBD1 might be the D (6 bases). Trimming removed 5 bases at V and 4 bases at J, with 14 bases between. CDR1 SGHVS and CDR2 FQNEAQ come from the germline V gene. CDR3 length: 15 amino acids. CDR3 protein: CASSLQGTGTGELFF. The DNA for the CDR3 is TGTGCCAGCAGCCTACAGGGTACTGGCACCGGGGAGCTGTTTTTT.

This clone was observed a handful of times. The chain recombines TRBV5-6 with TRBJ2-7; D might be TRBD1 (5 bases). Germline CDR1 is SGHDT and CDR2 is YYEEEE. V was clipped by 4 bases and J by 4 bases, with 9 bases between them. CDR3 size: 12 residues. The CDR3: CASSKRGYEQYF. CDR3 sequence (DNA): TGTGCCAGCAGCAAAAGGGGTTACGAGCAGTACTTC.

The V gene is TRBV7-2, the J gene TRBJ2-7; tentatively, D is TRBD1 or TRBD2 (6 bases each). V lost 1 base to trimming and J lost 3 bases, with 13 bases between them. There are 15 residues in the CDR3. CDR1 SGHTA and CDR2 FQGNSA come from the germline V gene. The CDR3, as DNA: TGTGCCAGCAGCTTAGTGCCGGGGGCGAGCTACGAGCAGTACTTC. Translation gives CASSLVPGASYEQYF. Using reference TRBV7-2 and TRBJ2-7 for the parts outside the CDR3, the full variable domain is GAGVSQSPSNKVTEKGKDVELRCDPISGHTALYWYRQSLGQGLEFLIYFQGNSAPDKSGLPSDRFSAERTGGSVSTLTIQRTQQEDSAVYLCASSLVPGASYEQYFGPGTRLTVT.

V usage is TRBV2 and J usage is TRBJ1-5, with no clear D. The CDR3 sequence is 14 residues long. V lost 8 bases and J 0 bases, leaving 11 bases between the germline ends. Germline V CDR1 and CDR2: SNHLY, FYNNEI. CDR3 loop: CASSRSYSNQPQHF. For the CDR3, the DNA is TGTGCCAGCTCTCGCAGTTATAGCAATCAGCCCCAGCATTTT.

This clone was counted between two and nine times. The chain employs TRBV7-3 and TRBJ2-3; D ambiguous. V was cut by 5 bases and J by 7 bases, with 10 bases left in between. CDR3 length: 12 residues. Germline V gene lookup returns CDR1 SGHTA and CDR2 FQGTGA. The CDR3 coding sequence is TGTGCCAGCAGCGATTCTCCCAATACGCAGTATTTT. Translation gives CASSDSPNTQYF.

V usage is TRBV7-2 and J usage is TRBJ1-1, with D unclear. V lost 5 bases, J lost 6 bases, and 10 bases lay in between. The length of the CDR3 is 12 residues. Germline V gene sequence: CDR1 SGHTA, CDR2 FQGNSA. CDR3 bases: TGTGCCAGCAGCCCTTCTAGGGCTGAAGCTTTCTTT. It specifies CASSPSRAEAFF.

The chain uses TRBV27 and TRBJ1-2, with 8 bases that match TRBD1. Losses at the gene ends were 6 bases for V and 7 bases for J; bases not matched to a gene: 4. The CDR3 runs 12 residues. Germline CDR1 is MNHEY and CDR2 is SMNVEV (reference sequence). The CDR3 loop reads CASSLTGAGYTF. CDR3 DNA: TGTGCCAGCAGCTTGACAGGGGCTGGCTACACCTTC.

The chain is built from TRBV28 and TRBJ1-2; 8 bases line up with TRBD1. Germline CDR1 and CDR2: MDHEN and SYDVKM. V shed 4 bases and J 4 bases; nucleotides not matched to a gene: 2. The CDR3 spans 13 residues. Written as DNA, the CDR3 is TGTGCCAGCAGTTCTGGACAGGGCTATGGCTACACCTTC. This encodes CASSSGQGYGYTF.

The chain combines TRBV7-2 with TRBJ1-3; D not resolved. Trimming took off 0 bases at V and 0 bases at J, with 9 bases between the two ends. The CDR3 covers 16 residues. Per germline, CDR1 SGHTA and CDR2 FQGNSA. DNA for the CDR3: TGTGCCAGCAGCTTAGCGCCGGTAGGCTCTGGAAACACCATATATTTT. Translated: CASSLAPVGSGNTIYF. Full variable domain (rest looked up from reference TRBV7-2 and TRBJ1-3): GAGVSQSPSNKVTEKGKDVELRCDPISGHTALYWYRQSLGQGLEFLIYFQGNSAPDKSGLPSDRFSAERTGGSVSTLTIQRTQQEDSAVYLCASSLAPVGSGNTIYFGEGSWLTVV.

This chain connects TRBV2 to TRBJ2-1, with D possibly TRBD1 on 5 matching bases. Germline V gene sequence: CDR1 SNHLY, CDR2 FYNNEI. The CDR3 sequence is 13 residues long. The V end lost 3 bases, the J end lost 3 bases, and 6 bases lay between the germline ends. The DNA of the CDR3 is TGTGCCAGCAGTGAGGACAACTACAATGAGCAGTTCTTC. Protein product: CASSEDNYNEQFF.

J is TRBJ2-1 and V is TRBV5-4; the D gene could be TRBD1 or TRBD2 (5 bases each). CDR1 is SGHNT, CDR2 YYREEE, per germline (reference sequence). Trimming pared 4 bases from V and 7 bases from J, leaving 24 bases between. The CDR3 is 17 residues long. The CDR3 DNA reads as TGTGCCAGCAGCCCCATGCTCGGGGCGGGTGGGGATAATGAGCAGTTCTTC. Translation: CASSPMLGAGGDNEQFF.

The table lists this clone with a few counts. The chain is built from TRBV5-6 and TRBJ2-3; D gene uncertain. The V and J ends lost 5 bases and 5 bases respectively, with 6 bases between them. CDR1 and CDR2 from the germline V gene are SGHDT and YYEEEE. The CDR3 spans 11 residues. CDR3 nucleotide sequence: TGTGCCAGCAGTCTAGTAGATACGCAGTATTTT. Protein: CASSLVDTQYF.

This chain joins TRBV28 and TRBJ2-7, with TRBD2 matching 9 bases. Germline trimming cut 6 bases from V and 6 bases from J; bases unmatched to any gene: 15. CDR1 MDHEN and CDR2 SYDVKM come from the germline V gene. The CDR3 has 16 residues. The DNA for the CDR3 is TGTGCCAGCAGCTCTCTGACCTTAGCGGGAGTGGGCGAGCAGTACTTC. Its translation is CASSSLTLAGVGEQYF.

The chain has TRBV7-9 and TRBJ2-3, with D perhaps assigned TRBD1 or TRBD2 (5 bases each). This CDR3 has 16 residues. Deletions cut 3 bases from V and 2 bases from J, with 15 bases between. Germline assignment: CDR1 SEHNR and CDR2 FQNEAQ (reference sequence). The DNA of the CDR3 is TGTGCCAGCAGCTTTGGGGCGGGCAGCAACACAGATACGCAGTATTTT. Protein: CASSFGAGSNTDTQYF.

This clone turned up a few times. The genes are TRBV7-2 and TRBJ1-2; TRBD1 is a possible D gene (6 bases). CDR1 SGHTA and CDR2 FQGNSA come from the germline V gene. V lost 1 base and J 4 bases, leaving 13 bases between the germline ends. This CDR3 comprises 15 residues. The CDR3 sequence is CASSLDSGAFYGYTF. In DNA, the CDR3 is TGTGCCAGCAGCTTAGATTCAGGGGCCTTCTATGGCTACACCTTC. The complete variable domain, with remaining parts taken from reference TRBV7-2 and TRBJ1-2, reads GAGVSQSPSNKVTEKGKDVELRCDPISGHTALYWYRQSLGQGLEFLIYFQGNSAPDKSGLPSDRFSAERTGGSVSTLTIQRTQQEDSAVYLCASSLDSGAFYGYTFGSGTRLTVV.